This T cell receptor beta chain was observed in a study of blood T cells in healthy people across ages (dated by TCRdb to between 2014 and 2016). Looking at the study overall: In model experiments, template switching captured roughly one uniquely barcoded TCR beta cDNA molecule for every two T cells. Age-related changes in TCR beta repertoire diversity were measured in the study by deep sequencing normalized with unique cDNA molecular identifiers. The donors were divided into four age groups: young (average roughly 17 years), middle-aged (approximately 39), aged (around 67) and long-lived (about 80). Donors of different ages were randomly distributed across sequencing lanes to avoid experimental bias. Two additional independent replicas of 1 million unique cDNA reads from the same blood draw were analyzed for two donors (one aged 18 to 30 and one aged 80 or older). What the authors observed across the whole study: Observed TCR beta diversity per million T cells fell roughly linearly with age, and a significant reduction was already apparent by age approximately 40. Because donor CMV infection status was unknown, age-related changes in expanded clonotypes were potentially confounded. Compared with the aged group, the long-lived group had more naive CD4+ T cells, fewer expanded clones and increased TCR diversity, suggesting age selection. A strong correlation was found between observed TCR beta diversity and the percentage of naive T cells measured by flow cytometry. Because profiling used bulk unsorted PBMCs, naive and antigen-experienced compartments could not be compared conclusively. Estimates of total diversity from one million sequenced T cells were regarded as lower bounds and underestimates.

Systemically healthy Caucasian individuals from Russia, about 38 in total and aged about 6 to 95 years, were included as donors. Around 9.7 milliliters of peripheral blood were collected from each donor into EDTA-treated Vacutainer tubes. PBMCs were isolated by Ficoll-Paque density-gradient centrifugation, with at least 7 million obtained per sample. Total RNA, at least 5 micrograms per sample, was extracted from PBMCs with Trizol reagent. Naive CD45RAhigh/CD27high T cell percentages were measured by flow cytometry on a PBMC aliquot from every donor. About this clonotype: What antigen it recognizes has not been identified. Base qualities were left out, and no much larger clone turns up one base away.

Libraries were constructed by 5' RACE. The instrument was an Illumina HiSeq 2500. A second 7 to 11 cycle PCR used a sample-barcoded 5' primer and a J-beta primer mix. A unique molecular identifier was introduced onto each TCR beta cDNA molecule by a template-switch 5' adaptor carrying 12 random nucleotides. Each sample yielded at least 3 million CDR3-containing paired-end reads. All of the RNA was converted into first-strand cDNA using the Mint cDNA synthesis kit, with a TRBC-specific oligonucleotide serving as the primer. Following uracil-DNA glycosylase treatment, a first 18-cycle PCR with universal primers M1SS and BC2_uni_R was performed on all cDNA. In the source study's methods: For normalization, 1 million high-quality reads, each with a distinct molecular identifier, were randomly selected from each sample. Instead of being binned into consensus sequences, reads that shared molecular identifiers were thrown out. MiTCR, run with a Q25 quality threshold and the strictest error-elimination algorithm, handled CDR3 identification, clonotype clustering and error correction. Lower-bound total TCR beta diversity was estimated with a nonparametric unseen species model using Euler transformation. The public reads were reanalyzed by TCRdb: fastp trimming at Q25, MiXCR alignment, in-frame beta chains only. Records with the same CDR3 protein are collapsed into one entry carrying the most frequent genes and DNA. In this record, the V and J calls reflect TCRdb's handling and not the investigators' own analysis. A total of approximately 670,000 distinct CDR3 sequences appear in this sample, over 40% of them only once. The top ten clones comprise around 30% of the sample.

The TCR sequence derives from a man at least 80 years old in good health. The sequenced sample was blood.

For the CDR3, the sequence is CASSPDFGGGGNEQFF. The DNA sequence is given as TGTGCCAGCAGCCCCGATTTTGGCGGGGGAGGGAATGAGCAGTTCTTC. The chain is made from TRBV7-2 and TRBJ2-1, and 7 junction bases match TRBD2. The germline V gene yields SGHTA for CDR1 and FQGNSA for CDR2. The CDR3 runs 16 amino acids, cysteine and phenylalanine included. Only CDR3 DNA is held: 48 bases, read in frame from base 1. V and J are trimmed by 5 bases and 7 bases, and the gene matches miss 14 bases of the junction.